The 25 T cell receptor beta chains given below trace back to one sample, sequenced in a study of cytomegalovirus exposure and HLA in healthy donors. Generated by immunoSEQ multiplex PCR, the TCRdb table keeps only in-frame clones and is missing some. The table records roughly 310,000 clones, around 90% of them present only once. The sample taken for sequencing was PBMCs. The receptors were sampled from a young man in good health and CMV-seronegative.

The CDR3, as DNA: TGCAGCGTTGGGGGCACGAGATCTTCTGAAGCTTTCTTT. It translates to CSVGGTRSSEAFF. The genes are TRBV29-1 and TRBJ1-1; the D gene is possibly TRBD1 (5 bases). V gave up 4 bases and J gave up 6 bases, with 15 bases separating them. Germline lookup yields CDR1 SQVTM and CDR2 ANQGSEA. The CDR3 loop spans 13 amino acids.

The chain links TRBV7-8 to TRBJ1-2; 12 positions match TRBD1. Germline values: CDR1 SGHVS, CDR2 FQNEAQ. This CDR3 is built from 15 residues. V lost 2 bases, J lost 8 bases, and 6 bases stayed unmatched. The DNA of the CDR3 is TGTGCCAGCAGCTTACCGGGACAGGGGGCGCGAGGCTACACCTTC. It is translated as CASSLPGQGARGYTF.

This chain joins TRBV5-4 and TRBJ1-1, with 10 nucleotides matching TRBD1. The germline CDR1 and CDR2 sequences are SGHNT and YYREEE (reference sequence). The CDR3 covers 15 residues. V gave up 3 bases and J gave up 4 bases; unmatched junction bases: 6. CDR3 DNA sequence: TGTGCCAGCAGCTCCCCGGGACAGGGGTCCACTGAAGCTTTCTTT. It specifies CASSSPGQGSTEAFF.

CDR3 in amino acids: CASIPTGIGTEAFF. CDR3 DNA: TGTGCCAGTATCCCGACAGGGATTGGGACTGAAGCTTTCTTT. V and J are TRBV19 and TRBJ1-1; 7 nucleotides line up with TRBD1. CDR1 is LNHDA, CDR2 SQIVND, per germline (reference sequence). J was trimmed by 5 bases and V by 7 bases; bases with no gene match: 10. This CDR3 contains 14 residues.

The chain combines TRBV4-1 with TRBJ2-7; no definite D call. The CDR3 loop spans 15 amino acids. V shed 2 bases and J shed 2 bases, with 13 bases lying between them. Germline CDR1 reads MGHRA; CDR2 reads YSYEKL. The CDR3 DNA reads TGCGCCAGCAGCCAATCTGCGGCGGTAGCCTACGAGCAGTACTTC. This gives the protein CASSQSAAVAYEQYF.

This clone turned up a few times. The genes are TRBV7-9 and TRBJ2-1; D not resolved. Between the trimmed V and J ends, which lost 0 bases and 9 bases, there was a span of 15 bases. The CDR3 is 15 residues long. Germline CDR1 SEHNR, CDR2 FQNEAQ (reference sequence). CDR3 nucleotide sequence: TGTGCCAGCAGCTTAGCTCGGTATATCCGTAGTGAGCAGTTCTTC. It is translated as CASSLARYIRSEQFF.

V usage is TRBV21-1 and J usage is TRBJ1-3; the table's D call of TRBD1 was not tested on the DNA. TRBV21-1 is a documented pseudogene. The CDR3 is 17 residues long. CDR3 sequence: CASSEQGEVFSGNTIYF. The DNA of the CDR3 is TGTGCCAGCAGCGAACAGGGTGAGGTGTTCTCTGGAAACACCATATATTTT.

The chain links TRBV7-9 to TRBJ1-5; tentative D call: TRBD1 (6 bases). Germline values: CDR1 SEHNR, CDR2 FQNEAQ (reference sequence). This CDR3 has 14 amino acids. Trimming removed 5 bases from V and 5 bases from J, with 13 bases in between. The CDR3 DNA reads as TGTGCCAGCAGCCTAACAGGGCTGGATCAGCCCCAGCATTTT. It codes for CASSLTGLDQPQHF.

This rearrangement joins TRBV7-9 to TRBJ2-1; D gene uncertain. V was clipped by 3 bases and J by 8 bases, with 8 bases between them. This CDR3 is built from 12 residues. Germline-derived CDR1 and CDR2 are SEHNR and FQNEAQ (reference sequence). The CDR3 reads CASSFETDEQFF. CDR3 coding DNA: TGTGCCAGCAGCTTTGAAACAGATGAGCAGTTCTTC.

The CDR3 nucleotides read TGTGCCAGCAGCTTAGGCCAGAGGGACAGGGGCCCCCGCGAGGGGAGTTCACCCCTCCACTTT. Translation: CASSLGQRDRGPREGSSPLHF. The gene calls are TRBV13 and TRBJ1-6, with 10 positions matching TRBD1. Germline loops: CDR1 PRHDT, CDR2 FYEKMQ (reference sequence). The junction had 20 bases not matched to a gene; V was cut back by 0 bases and J by 9 bases. The CDR3 runs to 21 residues.

The chain joins TRBV6-6 to TRBJ1-1, with D uncertain. The ends were cut back, 2 bases at V and 1 base at J, with 8 bases in the middle. This CDR3 has 14 amino acids. Germline lookup yields CDR1 MNHNY and CDR2 SVGAGI (reference sequence). The CDR3 sequence: CASSYGRENTEAFF. DNA for the CDR3: TGTGCCAGCAGTTACGGTCGGGAGAACACTGAAGCTTTCTTT.

The chain joins TRBV5-4 to TRBJ2-7, with D perhaps TRBD2 (5 bases). The CDR3 totals 16 residues. Trimming stripped 5 bases from V and 4 bases from J, with 22 bases between. CDR1 is SGHNT and CDR2 is YYREEE in the germline V gene (reference sequence). The DNA for the CDR3 is TGTGCCAGCAGATCCACCCGGGGAACCCATGGTTACGAGCAGTACTTC. As protein: CASRSTRGTHGYEQYF.

The table lists this clone with a count of one. The chain employs TRBV6-4 and TRBJ2-3, with 13 bases lining up with TRBD2. This CDR3 comprises 17 residues. The germline CDR1 and CDR2 sequences are MRHNA and SNTAGT. V dropped 0 bases and J dropped 8; count of bases not matched to a gene: 8. CDR3 nucleotide sequence: TGTGCCAGCAGTGACTCGTCGCGACTAGCGGGGGGTTCTACGCAGTATTTT. Its protein product is CASSDSSRLAGGSTQYF.

J is TRBJ2-5 and V is TRBV6-5; D is perhaps TRBD2 (6 bases). Trimming took off 0 bases at V and 4 bases at J, with 12 bases between the two ends. The CDR3 is 15 amino acids. Germline CDR1 MNHEY, CDR2 SVGAGI. This CDR3 is CASSYSGGTGETQYF. The DNA for the CDR3 is TGTGCCAGCAGTTACTCCGGGGGTACGGGAGAGACCCAGTACTTC.

The chain joins TRBV5-1 to TRBJ2-1, with a possible D match to TRBD2 (5 bases). V was pared by 1 base and J by 0 bases, with 8 bases between. Germline V gene data show CDR1 as SGHRS and CDR2 as YFSETQ. The CDR3 sequence is 15 residues long. The CDR3: CASSLWENSYNEQFF. CDR3 in DNA: TGCGCCAGCAGCTTGTGGGAGAACTCCTACAATGAGCAGTTCTTC.

V is TRBV10-1 and J is TRBJ2-3, with D possibly being TRBD2 (5 bases). The length of the CDR3 is 14 residues. Trimming removed 2 bases from V and 1 base from J, with 7 bases in between. The V gene's germline CDR1 is WNHNN and CDR2 SYGVQD (reference sequence). The DNA for the CDR3 is TGCGCCAGCAGTGAGATCGGGGGCACAGATACGCAGTATTTT. This sequence encodes CASSEIGGTDTQYF.

The J gene is TRBJ1-3, the V gene TRBV18, with D perhaps TRBD1 (6 bases). Germline V gene sequence: CDR1 KGHSH, CDR2 LQKENI. The CDR3 length is 16 residues. Trimming left V 3 bases short and J 0 bases short, with 12 bases between. This CDR3 reads CASSPKQGPSGNTIYF. Here the CDR3 DNA reads TGTGCCAGCTCACCGAAACAGGGCCCCTCTGGAAACACCATATATTTT.

The V call is TRBV9, the J call TRBJ1-1; 11 bases agree with TRBD1. This CDR3 comprises 17 residues. V lost 3 bases, J lost 1 base, and 8 bases stayed unmatched. The germline V gene encodes CDR1 SGDLS and CDR2 YYNGEE. CDR3 residues: CASSGWDRGSRNTEAFF. The CDR3 region has the DNA TGTGCCAGCAGCGGATGGGACAGGGGGTCCAGGAACACTGAAGCTTTCTTT.

The chain has TRBV4-1 and TRBJ2-4, with 9 bases aligning to TRBD1. Looked up from germline, CDR1 is MGHRA and CDR2 is YSYEKL. The CDR3 totals 14 residues. The junction had 8 bases not matched to a gene; V was cut back by 7 bases and J by 7 bases. DNA of the CDR3: TGCGCCAGCACCCAGACAGGGGGGAGGAACATTCAGTACTTC. This codes for CASTQTGGRNIQYF.

The V gene is TRBV11-2, the J gene TRBJ2-1; TRBD1 aligns across 9 bases. The CDR3 extends over 16 amino acids. With 0 bases clipped from V and 4 bases from J, the junction kept 4 bases outside the gene matches. CDR1 is SGHAT, CDR2 FQNNGV, per germline. In DNA form, the CDR3 reads TGTGCCAGCAGCTTAGAAGGGACAGGGCTATACAATGAGCAGTTCTTC. This codes for CASSLEGTGLYNEQFF. Complete variable domain (other parts from reference TRBV11-2 and TRBJ2-1): EAGVAQSPRYKIIEKRQSVAFWCNPISGHATLYWYQQILGQGPKLLIQFQNNGVVDDSQLPKDRFSAERLKGVDSTLKIQPAKLEDSAVYLCASSLEGTGLYNEQFFGPGTRLTVL.

The rearrangement joins TRBV11-2 to TRBJ2-4, with TRBD2 matching 7 bases. V gave up 5 bases and J gave up 1 base; unmatched junction bases: 14. The V gene's germline CDR1 is SGHAT and CDR2 FQNNGV. CDR3 length: 18 amino acids. The CDR3 region has the DNA TGTGCCAGCAGCCCTCCTGTAAACTGGCGGGGGGCCAAAAACATTCAGTACTTC. It encodes CASSPPVNWRGAKNIQYF. The variable domain in full, completed from reference TRBV11-2 and TRBJ2-4, reads EAGVAQSPRYKIIEKRQSVAFWCNPISGHATLYWYQQILGQGPKLLIQFQNNGVVDDSQLPKDRFSAERLKGVDSTLKIQPAKLEDSAVYLCASSPPVNWRGAKNIQYFGAGTRLSVL.

This sequence joins TRBV19 and TRBJ1-2; 12 nucleotides align to TRBD1. Trimming took 3 bases from V and 2 from J; bases not matched to a gene: 7. Germline CDR1 and CDR2: LNHDA and SQIVND (reference sequence). This CDR3 comprises 17 residues. CDR3 DNA sequence: TGTGCCAGTAGTATGATGGGACAGGGGGCCGCGAACTATGGCTACACCTTC. Residues: CASSMMGQGAANYGYTF.

The genes are TRBV29-1 and TRBJ1-2, with a tentative D call TRBD1 (5 bases). This CDR3 contains 12 residues. The V gene's germline CDR1 is SQVTM and CDR2 ANQGSEA. V was pared by 3 bases and J by 3 bases, with 8 bases between. The CDR3 spells CSVEGRDYGYTF. The CDR3 nucleotides are TGCAGCGTTGAGGGCAGGGACTATGGCTACACCTTC.

This clone was picked up one time. The chain couples TRBV7-2 to TRBJ1-1, with 8 bases lining up with TRBD1. The length of the CDR3 is 13 residues. CDR1 is SGHTA and CDR2 is FQGNSA in the germline V gene. After removal of 5 bases from V and 10 bases from J, the junction contained 9 bases not matched to a gene. In DNA, the CDR3 is TGTGCCAGCAGCACTGAACAGGGGGTTCGAGCTTTCTTT. As protein: CASSTEQGVRAFF.

The V and J genes are TRBV9 and TRBJ2-7, with D perhaps matching TRBD2 (6 bases). Trimming stripped 0 bases from V and 0 bases from J, with 10 bases between. The germline V gene encodes CDR1 SGDLS and CDR2 YYNGEE. CDR3 length equals 15 residues. The CDR3 DNA reads as TGTGCCAGCAGCGTAGGCGGGGTAAGCTCCTACGAGCAGTACTTC. Translating it yields CASSVGGVSSYEQYF.